These 24 T cell receptor beta chains were sequenced from one sample in a study of T cells in Graves' hyperthyroidism and ophthalmopathy. The TCR beta CDR3 regions underwent amplification using RNA transcripts as the source. HTBI primers were employed in a first-round RT-PCR of the TCR CDR3. In TCRdb, the multiplex PCR reads were re-called with MiXCR into one record per CDR3 protein. The sample has 50,000 to 60,000 distinct CDR3 sequences, approximately 48% seen once. The material sequenced was blood. The origin of the receptors is a woman aged 45-65 years with Graves' ophthalmopathy.

The genes are TRBV5-1 and TRBJ1-2; TRBD1 agrees at 8 bases. The germline CDR1 and CDR2 sequences are SGHRS and YFSETQ. This CDR3 has 15 residues. Trimming cost V 2 bases and J 8 bases; bases outside gene matches: 11. CDR3 residues: CASSLDGTGLRGYTF. DNA for the CDR3: TGCGCCAGCAGCTTAGACGGGACAGGCCTGAGAGGCTACACCTTC.

This clonotype was counted many times. The chain combines TRBV7-8 with TRBJ1-5; D unresolved. Germline assignment: CDR1 SGHVS and CDR2 FQNEAQ. V gave up 1 base and J gave up 2 bases, with 12 bases separating them. The CDR3 extends over 16 amino acids. The CDR3 region is CASSLGGPWGNQPQHF. CDR3 nucleotide sequence: TGTGCCAGCAGCTTAGGTGGACCCTGGGGCAATCAGCCCCAGCATTTT. Full variable domain (rest looked up from reference TRBV7-8 and TRBJ1-5): GAGVSQSPRYKVAKRGQDVALRCDPISGHVSLFWYQQALGQGPEFLTYFQNEAQLDKSGLPSDRFFAERPEGSVSTLKIQRTQQEDSAVYLCASSLGGPWGNQPQHFGDGTRLSIL.

The J gene is TRBJ2-5, the V gene TRBV10-1; 8 nucleotides align to TRBD1. The ends lost 9 bases at V and 2 bases at J; junction bases unmatched: 8. The germline V gene has CDR1 WNHNN and CDR2 SYGVQD (reference sequence). The CDR3 covers 14 residues. The CDR3 is CARDPGQEQETQYF. The DNA for the CDR3 is TGCGCCAGGGACCCGGGACAGGAGCAAGAGACCCAGTACTTC.

This chain joins TRBV28 and TRBJ2-7; no definite D call. Germline CDR1 and CDR2: MDHEN and SYDVKM. V lost 2 bases to trimming and J lost 6 bases, with 8 bases between them. The CDR3 has 12 amino acids. CDR3 loop: CASSLRAGEQYF. CDR3 DNA: TGTGCCAGCAGTTTAAGGGCAGGCGAGCAGTACTTC.

The J gene is TRBJ2-7, the V gene TRBV2, with 12 bases matching TRBD1. Unmatched junction bases numbered 11, after V lost 6 bases and J lost 5 bases. The CDR3 spans 16 residues. Germline CDR1 and CDR2: SNHLY and FYNNEI. CDR3 amino acids: CASSTPGQGAGNEQYF. CDR3 bases: TGTGCCAGCAGCACCCCGGGACAGGGGGCTGGAAACGAGCAGTACTTC.

In this sample, this clonotype turned up once. The CDR3 carries no conserved terminal phenylalanine or tryptophan, so it likely arises from a read error. This sequence joins TRBV20-1 and TRBJ1-5, with 8 bases that match TRBD1. V lost 6 bases to trimming and J lost 3 bases; unmatched junction nucleotides: 7. The germline gives CDR1 DFQATT, CDR2 SNEGSKA (reference sequence). This CDR3 contains 14 residues. CDR3 in amino acids: CSANDRGPNQPQHS. CDR3 sequence (DNA): TGCAGTGCAAACGACAGGGGCCCCAATCAGCCCCAGCATTCT.

This clonotype showed up just once. The chain recombines TRBV19 with TRBJ2-2, with D uncertain. Germline V gene lookup returns CDR1 LNHDA and CDR2 SQIVND (reference sequence). Trimming pared 3 bases from V and 8 bases from J, leaving 7 bases between. The CDR3 is 12 residues long. The CDR3 is CASSMARGELFF. The CDR3, as DNA: TGTGCCAGTAGTATGGCCAGGGGGGAGCTGTTTTTT.

The V gene is TRBV20-1, the J gene TRBJ2-7; D may be TRBD1 (5 bases). Between the trimmed V and J ends, which lost 3 bases and 2 bases, there was a span of 14 bases. This CDR3 comprises 14 residues. Germline V gene data show CDR1 as DFQATT and CDR2 as SNEGSKA (reference sequence). The CDR3, as DNA: TGCAGTGCTAGCGGCGCCACAGGCACCTACGAGCAGTACTTC. Its protein is CSASGATGTYEQYF.

This clonotype has ten or more counts. This chain joins TRBV15 and TRBJ2-2; tentative D call: TRBD1 (5 bases). Looked up from germline, CDR1 is LNHNV and CDR2 is YYDKDF (reference sequence). The CDR3 is made up of 17 amino acids. Trimming cost V 0 bases and J 4 bases, with 15 bases left between them. CDR3 nucleotides: TGTGCCACCAGCAGAGATCCCAGGGCGGTGCTCACCGGGGAGCTGTTTTTT. Amino acid sequence: CATSRDPRAVLTGELFF.

This clonotype was detected ten times or more. V and J are TRBV2 and TRBJ2-7; no firm D call. The length of the CDR3 is 14 residues. Trimming took off 7 bases at V and 6 bases at J, with 19 bases between the two ends. The germline V gene encodes CDR1 SNHLY and CDR2 FYNNEI. CDR3 sequence reads: CASKQPASPLEQYF. DNA for the CDR3: TGTGCCAGCAAGCAGCCCGCTTCTCCCCTCGAGCAGTACTTC.

This clonotype was picked up many times. The chain joins TRBV27 to TRBJ2-7; TRBD2 matches at 16 bases. In germline, CDR1 is MNHEY, CDR2 SMNVEV (reference sequence). This CDR3 has 17 amino acids. Losses at the gene ends were 5 bases for V and 7 bases for J; bases not matched to a gene: 11. The CDR3 DNA follows: TGTGCCAGCAGTGGATCCGGGACTAGCGGGAGGGCCGGAGAGCAGTACTTC. Encoded protein: CASSGSGTSGRAGEQYF.

Regarding this clonotype: A much larger clone differs from this one at a single base, so this may be a read error. The chain recombines TRBV5-6 with TRBJ1-4, with a possible D match to TRBD1 (5 bases). Germline V gives CDR1 SGHDT, CDR2 YYEEEE. CDR3 size: 16 residues. The CDR3: CAGSEAGLGSNEKLFF. The CDR3 DNA sequence: TGTGCCGGCAGCGAGGCAGGGCTAGGATCTAATGAAAAACTGTTTTTT.

This clonotype showed up many times. The chain recombines TRBV6-1 with TRBJ1-2, with a weak D call TRBD1 (6 bases). The CDR3 totals 13 residues. In germline, CDR1 is MNHNS, CDR2 SASEGT. V was cut by 1 base and J by 8 bases, with 11 bases left in between. CDR3: CASSEGGALGYTF. The CDR3 bases are TGTGCCAGCAGTGAAGGGGGGGCCCTCGGCTACACCTTC.

In this sample, this clonotype turned up many times. The rearrangement joins TRBV19 to TRBJ1-4, with D possibly TRBD1 on 5 matching bases. The V and J ends lost 3 bases and 0 bases respectively, with 14 bases between them. Germline loops: CDR1 LNHDA, CDR2 SQIVND (reference sequence). The CDR3 is 17 amino acids. The CDR3 nucleotides read TGTGCCAGTAGTATCCTCTCCCACAGGACAACTAATGAAAAACTGTTTTTT. The encoded protein is CASSILSHRTTNEKLFF.

The chain has TRBV18 and TRBJ1-2, with 7 bases matching TRBD1. The CDR3 covers 14 residues. V dropped 3 bases and J dropped 4; count of bases not matched to a gene: 5. Germline CDR1 reads KGHSH; CDR2 reads LQKENI. CDR3 in DNA: TGTGCCAGCTCACCCGACAGGGCCGTCTATGGCTACACCTTC. It yields the protein CASSPDRAVYGYTF.

Points on this clonotype: Since a much larger clone is just one base distant, this may be a read error. The final CDR3 position lacks the conserved phenylalanine or tryptophan, pointing to a likely read error. The chain is built from TRBV6-2 or TRBV6-3 and TRBJ1-1; D gene unclear. V lost 0 bases to trimming and J lost 10 bases, with 12 bases between them. The CDR3 runs 13 residues. Germline values: CDR1 MNHEY, CDR2 SVGEGT. The CDR3 spells CASSYSVEDPAFC. The CDR3 nucleotides read TGTGCCAGCAGTTACTCGGTAGAGGATCCAGCTTTCTGT.

As regards this clonotype: A junction end diverges from the germline sequence, so it may reflect a read error. V usage is TRBV5-1 and J usage is TRBJ2-1; 14 nucleotides agree with TRBD2. Germline-derived CDR1 and CDR2 are SGHRS and YFSETQ. CDR3 size: 18 residues. CDR3 protein: CARSHPTSGRAPNNEQFF. CDR3 nucleotides: TGCGCCCGCAGCCACCCGACTAGCGGGAGGGCCCCCAACAATGAGCAGTTCTTC.

Many counts were recorded for this clonotype. This chain connects TRBV2 to TRBJ2-5; D is undetermined. Germline V lookup: CDR1 SNHLY, CDR2 FYNNEI. The CDR3 is 11 residues long. The germline V and J ends were trimmed by 6 bases and 4 bases, with 6 bases remaining between them. The CDR3 protein is CASRQSETQYF. The CDR3 region has the DNA TGTGCCAGCAGACAATCAGAGACCCAGTACTTC.

By frequency in the sample, this clonotype is medium-sized. The genes are TRBV15 and TRBJ1-2; D call uncertain. V was clipped by 5 bases and J by 0 bases, with 13 bases between them. Looked up from germline, CDR1 is LNHNV and CDR2 is YYDKDF (reference sequence). The CDR3 extends over 15 amino acids. In nucleotides, the CDR3 is TGTGCCACCAGCGTCGTGGGCTTAGCTAACTATGGCTACACCTTC. Translated: CATSVVGLANYGYTF.

The rearrangement links TRBV7-6 to TRBJ1-5; TRBD1 might be the D (5 bases). V was trimmed by 1 base and J by 2 bases, leaving 9 bases between them. Looked up from germline, CDR1 is SGHVS and CDR2 is FNYEAQ. CDR3 length: 15 amino acids. CDR3 DNA sequence: TGTGCCAGCAGCTTAGGGGCACAGGGCAATCAGCCCCAGCATTTT. Protein product: CASSLGAQGNQPQHF.

This clonotype was seen many times. The rearrangement uses TRBV20-1 and TRBJ1-1, with D uncertain. This CDR3 has 13 residues. Germline CDR1 and CDR2: DFQATT and SNEGSKA (reference sequence). The germline V and J ends were trimmed by 0 bases and 3 bases, with 8 bases remaining between them. CDR3 loop: CSARETPYTEAFF. The CDR3 DNA sequence: TGCAGTGCTAGAGAAACACCTTACACTGAAGCTTTCTTT.

The rearrangement links TRBV7-8 to TRBJ1-2; a weak D match, TRBD1 (6 bases). Trimming cost V 7 bases and J 6 bases, with 24 bases left between them. The CDR3 length is 16 residues. Germline assignment: CDR1 SGHVS and CDR2 FQNEAQ. CDR3 coding DNA: TGTGCCAGCACCTCCGGGACTAGCGGGGGGCTCCATGGCTACACCTTC. It specifies CASTSGTSGGLHGYTF.

This clonotype was counted at least ten times. This chain connects TRBV20-1 to TRBJ1-6; D is unclear. The CDR3 has 15 amino acids. Trimming stripped 3 bases from V and 0 bases from J, with 9 bases between. The germline gives CDR1 DFQATT, CDR2 SNEGSKA (reference sequence). The CDR3 DNA sequence: TGCAGTGCTAGGCTAGGAAGCTCCTATAATTCACCCCTCCACTTT. Encoded protein: CSARLGSSYNSPLHF.

The chain joins TRBV27 to TRBJ2-2; possibly TRBD2 for D (5 bases). Germline V CDR1 and CDR2: MNHEY, SMNVEV (reference sequence). V was shortened by 2 bases and J by 9 bases, with 19 bases between the two germline ends. This CDR3 comprises 16 residues. CDR3 region: CASSLKTNSFNRELFF. CDR3 nucleotide sequence: TGTGCCAGCAGTTTAAAGACTAACAGTTTTAACCGGGAGCTGTTTTTT.